The 18 T cell receptor beta chains listed next were all sequenced from one sample in a study of Ad26.COV2.S vaccination and SARS-CoV-2 variants. As to treatment: around 19 received Ad26.COV2.S at low or high dose, single or two shots; about five received placebo; per-sample allocation not given. The samples were gathered on day 63 after the first injection of vaccine or placebo. The repertoire was sequenced with immunoSEQ multiplex PCR; TCRdb's copy has only in-frame clones and lacks some. The table has 400,000 to 450,000 clones, about 93% seen once; the top ten hold 9.5% to 15%. The sample in question was peripheral blood, obtained in a trial of Ad26.COV2.S vaccine versus placebo. The receptors were gathered from a person aged 18-65 years who received the Ad26.COV2.S COVID-19 vaccine or a placebo.

This clone was seen a single time. The chain employs TRBV19 and TRBJ2-3, with 9 bases aligning to TRBD2. Germline CDR1 is LNHDA and CDR2 is SQIVND (reference sequence). This CDR3 has 14 amino acids. The junction had 1 base not matched to a gene; V was cut back by 4 bases and J by 2 bases. The CDR3 here is CASSTSGNTDTQYF. As DNA, the CDR3 is TGTGCCAGTAGTACTAGCGGGAACACAGATACGCAGTATTTT. The full variable domain, completed using reference TRBV19 and TRBJ2-3, is DGGITQSPKYLFRKEGQNVTLSCEQNLNHDAMYWYRQDPGQGLRLIYYSQIVNDFQKGDIAEGYSVSREKKESFPLTVTSAQKNPTAFYLCASSTSGNTDTQYFGPGTRLTVL.

This clone was observed once. The chain has TRBV11-3 and TRBJ2-5, with D perhaps given as TRBD1 or TRBD2 (5 bases each). V lost 0 bases, J lost 5 bases, and 13 bases lay in between. This CDR3 has 15 residues. Germline assignment: CDR1 SGHNT and CDR2 YENEEA. The CDR3 DNA sequence: TGTGCCAGCAGCTTAGATCTTGGGGGAGAGGAGACCCAGTACTTC. Amino acid sequence: CASSLDLGGEETQYF.

V gene TRBV6-5 combines with J gene TRBJ2-5; 10 bases agree with TRBD1. The length of the CDR3 is 13 residues. The J segment lost 4 bases and the V segment lost 7 bases, leaving 3 bases of the junction unmatched. Germline assignment: CDR1 MNHEY and CDR2 SVGAGI. The CDR3 nucleotides are TGTGCCAGCACCCGGGACAGGGGAGAGACCCAGTACTTC. Translating it yields CASTRDRGETQYF.

In its sample, this clone was seen once. The J gene is TRBJ1-6, the V gene TRBV28; TRBD1 is a possible D gene (6 bases). The CDR3 is 13 amino acids. Per the germline V gene, CDR1 is MDHEN and CDR2 is SYDVKM. V was clipped by 5 bases and J by 13 bases, with 15 bases between them. Here the CDR3 DNA reads TGTGCCAGCAGTGAAGAAACAGGGCGTCCCCTCCACTTT. This sequence encodes CASSEETGRPLHF. The full variable domain, its missing parts supplied by reference TRBV28 and TRBJ1-6, is DVKVTQSSRYLVKRTGEKVFLECVQDMDHENMFWYRQDPGLGLRLIYFSYDVKMKEKGDIPEGYSVSREKKERFSLILESASTNQTSMYLCASSEETGRPLHFGNGTRLTVT.

This chain links TRBV5-1 with TRBJ2-1, with D possibly matching TRBD2 (6 bases). V was clipped by 3 bases and J by 4 bases, with 14 bases between them. This CDR3 is 15 amino acids long. The germline V gene encodes CDR1 SGHRS and CDR2 YFSETQ. CDR3 in DNA: TGCGCCAGCAGCTGGAGGGAGAGCCATTACAATGAGCAGTTCTTC. Its translation: CASSWRESHYNEQFF.

The genes are TRBV11-2 and TRBJ2-1; no definite D call. The CDR3 is 17 amino acids. The V gene lost 1 base and the J gene lost 5 bases, with 18 bases spanning the gap. Germline CDR1 is SGHAT and CDR2 is FQNNGV. The CDR3 coding sequence is TGTGCCAGCAGCTTAGTAACGGTAGGGCCATTGAACAATGAGCAGTTCTTC. It encodes CASSLVTVGPLNNEQFF. Supplemented by reference TRBV11-2 and TRBJ2-1, the full variable domain reads EAGVAQSPRYKIIEKRQSVAFWCNPISGHATLYWYQQILGQGPKLLIQFQNNGVVDDSQLPKDRFSAERLKGVDSTLKIQPAKLEDSAVYLCASSLVTVGPLNNEQFFGPGTRLTVL.

This rearrangement joins TRBV5-3 to TRBJ2-1; D is perhaps TRBD2 (6 bases). TRBV5-3 is placed among ORFs of uncertain function. Between the trimmed V and J ends, which lost 5 bases and 15 bases, there was a span of 15 bases. There are 11 residues in the CDR3. DNA for the CDR3: TGTGCCAGAAGATTCCGGCGGGGAACGTTCTTC. It specifies CARRFRRGTFF.

J is TRBJ2-7 and V is TRBV10-3; TRBD2 is a possible D gene (6 bases). The CDR3 consists of 13 residues. In germline, CDR1 is ENHRY, CDR2 SYGVKD. Trimming pared 2 bases from V and 4 bases from J, leaving 9 bases between. The CDR3 is CAISEPSEYEQYF. Here the CDR3 DNA reads TGTGCCATCAGTGAGCCTAGCGAGTACGAGCAGTACTTC.

V usage is TRBV2 and J usage is TRBJ2-2; TRBD1 is a possible D gene (5 bases). V was cut by 3 bases and J by 1 base, with 12 bases left in between. Germline V gene data show CDR1 as SNHLY and CDR2 as FYNNEI. The CDR3 extends over 16 amino acids. The CDR3 is CASSEQGSMNTGELFF. Written as DNA, the CDR3 is TGTGCCAGCAGTGAGCAGGGTAGTATGAACACCGGGGAGCTGTTTTTT.

This chain uses TRBV7-2 with TRBJ2-2, with 8 bases identical to TRBD1. Trimming cost V 3 bases and J 4 bases; bases outside gene matches: 7. There are 16 residues in the CDR3. Germline CDR1 and CDR2: SGHTA and FQGNSA. The CDR3 sequence is CASSLPRTGTTGELFF. The CDR3 region has the DNA TGTGCCAGCAGCTTGCCCCGGACAGGGACCACCGGGGAGCTGTTTTTT.

The chain links TRBV6-5 to TRBJ2-7, with D hard to call. The CDR3 contains 14 residues. Trimming left V 1 base short and J 1 base short, with 8 bases between. The V gene's germline CDR1 is MNHEY and CDR2 SVGAGI. CDR3 residues: CASSYFGRSYEQYF. CDR3 bases: TGTGCCAGCAGTTACTTCGGCAGGTCCTACGAGCAGTACTTC.

The CDR3 DNA reads as TGTGCCAGCAGCCAAGAGGGGTACGGCACCGGGGAGCTGTTTTTT. Its protein is CASSQEGYGTGELFF. The chain links TRBV7-9 to TRBJ2-2; D may correspond to TRBD1 or TRBD2 (5 bases each). The CDR3 runs 15 residues. Trimming took off 5 bases at V and 4 bases at J, with 14 bases between the two ends. Germline V CDR1 and CDR2: SEHNR, FQNEAQ (reference sequence).

The chain combines TRBV10-3 with TRBJ2-1; D may be TRBD2 (6 bases). The CDR3 spans 13 residues. V was shortened by 3 bases and J by 6 bases, with 9 bases between the two germline ends. The V gene's germline CDR1 is ENHRY and CDR2 SYGVKD. Here the CDR3 reads CAISDVAVNEQFF. DNA for the CDR3: TGTGCCATCAGTGACGTAGCGGTCAATGAGCAGTTCTTC.

This sequence joins TRBV6-5 and TRBJ1-5, with D unclear. The CDR3 sequence is 12 residues long. From germline, CDR1 is MNHEY and CDR2 SVGAGI. The ends were cut back, 4 bases at V and 8 bases at J, with 9 bases in the middle. The CDR3 DNA reads TGTGCCAGCAGTTCCCCCGGGAAGCCCCAGCATTTT. It yields the protein CASSSPGKPQHF.

The rearrangement links TRBV18 to TRBJ1-2; D unclear. V lost 2 bases, J lost 5 bases, and 18 bases lay in between. Germline V lookup: CDR1 KGHSH, CDR2 LQKENI. This CDR3 has 16 residues. The chain's CDR3 is CASSPSTADTIYGYTF. In nucleotides, the CDR3 is TGTGCCAGCTCACCATCAACAGCCGACACGATTTATGGCTACACCTTC.

This clone has only a few counts. The CDR3 here is CASSMVGENTEAFF. The CDR3, as DNA: TGTGCCAGCAGTATGGTCGGGGAAAACACTGAAGCTTTCTTT. V usage is TRBV6-5 and J usage is TRBJ1-1; D is undetermined. The CDR3 consists of 14 residues. Germline V gene data show CDR1 as MNHEY and CDR2 as SVGAGI. The V end lost 5 bases, the J end lost 2 bases, and 12 bases lay between the germline ends.

The chain combines TRBV30 with TRBJ2-2, with 14 positions matching TRBD2. The J segment lost 4 bases and the V segment lost 4 bases, leaving 5 bases of the junction unmatched. This CDR3 is built from 16 residues. The V gene's germline CDR1 is GTSNPN and CDR2 SVGIG (reference sequence). The CDR3 is CAWKTSGRALTGELFF. The CDR3 DNA sequence: TGTGCCTGGAAGACTAGCGGGAGGGCCCTCACCGGGGAGCTGTTTTTT.

CDR3 sequence reads: CASSLGTSGVNEQFF. The CDR3, as DNA: TGCGCCAGCAGCTTGGGGACTAGCGGGGTTAATGAGCAGTTCTTC. The V and J genes are TRBV5-1 and TRBJ2-1, with 12 bases lining up with TRBD2. The CDR3 has 15 amino acids. V dropped 0 bases and J dropped 7; count of bases not matched to a gene: 2. The V gene's germline CDR1 is SGHRS and CDR2 YFSETQ. The full variable domain, rest sourced from reference TRBV5-1 and TRBJ2-1, is KAGVTQTPRYLIKTRGQQVTLSCSPISGHRSVSWYQQTPGQGLQFLFEYFSETQRNKGNFPGRFSGRQFSNSRSEMNVSTLELGDSALYLCASSLGTSGVNEQFFGPGTRLTVL.